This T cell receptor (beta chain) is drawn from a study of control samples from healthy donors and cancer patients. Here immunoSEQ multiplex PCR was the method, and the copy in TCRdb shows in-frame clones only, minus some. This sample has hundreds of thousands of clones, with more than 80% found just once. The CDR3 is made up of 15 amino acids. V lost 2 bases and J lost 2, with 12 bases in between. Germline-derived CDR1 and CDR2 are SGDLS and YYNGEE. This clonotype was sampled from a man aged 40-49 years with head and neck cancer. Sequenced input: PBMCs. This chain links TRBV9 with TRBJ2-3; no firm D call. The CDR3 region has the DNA TGTGCCAGCAGCGTGGCCCCTCAGCTCACAGATACGCAGTATTTT. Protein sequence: CASSVAPQLTDTQYF.